The TCR beta chain under discussion was sequenced for a study of Ad26.COV2.S vaccination and SARS-CoV-2 variants. Produced via immunoSEQ multiplex PCR; TCRdb's table is partial and in-frame only. The sample yields roughly 400,000 clones, approximately 90% seen once. This CDR3 has 14 amino acids. V was clipped by 9 bases and J by 6 bases; unmatched bases: 13. Per the germline V gene, CDR1 is SGHRS and CDR2 is YFSETQ. The treatment: roughly 19 received Ad26.COV2.S at low or high dose, single or two shots; a few received placebo; per-sample allocation not given. Sampling was done on day 63 after the first vaccine or placebo injection. As its vector, the vaccine had Ad26, which expressed Wuhan-strain SARS-CoV-2 spike.

The sequence derives from a person aged 18-60 years who received the Ad26.COV2.S COVID-19 vaccine or a placebo. Sequenced here: peripheral blood, sampled in a trial of Ad26.COV2.S vaccine versus placebo. The chain links TRBV5-1 to TRBJ2-7; TRBD1 matches 9 bases. In DNA form, the CDR3 reads TGCGCCACTCTAGGACAGGGGAGACCGATCGAGCAGTACTTC. Amino acids: CATLGQGRPIEQYF.